The 23 T cell receptor beta chains listed next were all sequenced from one sample in a study of blood T cell repertoires in COVID-19. Measured with immunoSEQ multiplex PCR; TCRdb has only the in-frame clones, and not every one. The sample has 100,000 to 150,000 clones, 70% to 90% seen once; the top ten hold under 4.5%. The sample taken for sequencing was peripheral blood. The receptors were gathered from a woman aged 50 to 60 with acute or convalescent COVID-19.

A word on this clone: This likely comes from a read error, as the CDR3 has no conserved phenylalanine or tryptophan at its end. It is unclear where the CDR3 begins or ends on the DNA, so no DNA is shown, and the CDR3 is as TCRdb lists it. This chain connects TRBV25-1 to TRBJ2-7; the table's TRBD2 call for D was not verified on the DNA. Germline-derived CDR1 and CDR2 are MGHDK and SYGVNS. The CDR3 spans 10 amino acids, including both terminal residues. CDR3: CASSVGGYSL.

This chain uses TRBV19 with TRBJ1-1; 8 nucleotides line up with TRBD1. The CDR3 has 13 amino acids. Trimming removed 7 bases from V and 11 bases from J; junction bases left unmatched: 12. Germline loops: CDR1 LNHDA, CDR2 SQIVND (reference sequence). CDR3 residues: CASTRQGLESAFF. In DNA form, the CDR3 reads TGTGCCAGTACCAGACAGGGGCTTGAATCGGCTTTCTTT. The full variable domain, rest sourced from reference TRBV19 and TRBJ1-1, is DGGITQSPKYLFRKEGQNVTLSCEQNLNHDAMYWYRQDPGQGLRLIYYSQIVNDFQKGDIAEGYSVSREKKESFPLTVTSAQKNPTAFYLCASTRQGLESAFFGQGTRLTVV.

This rearrangement joins TRBV7-9 to TRBJ1-1; no reliable D call. CDR1 and CDR2 (germline): SEHNR, FQNEAQ (reference sequence). The CDR3 runs 14 residues. Trimming took 1 base from V and 2 from J, leaving 8 bases between them. The CDR3 bases are TGTGCCAGCAGCTTAGGAGGAGGTAACACTGAAGCTTTCTTT. Protein: CASSLGGGNTEAFF.

The chain recombines TRBV19 with TRBJ2-1; 7 nucleotides agree with TRBD2. Germline loops: CDR1 LNHDA, CDR2 SQIVND (reference sequence). This CDR3 spans 13 amino acids. Germline trimming cut 6 bases from V and 5 bases from J; bases unmatched to any gene: 4. The CDR3 is CASSLAVNNEQFF. The CDR3, as DNA: TGTGCCAGTAGCCTAGCGGTTAACAATGAGCAGTTCTTC.

This clone occurred once. V is TRBV27 and J is TRBJ1-4, with 7 nucleotides matching TRBD1. There are 15 residues in the CDR3. V was clipped by 6 bases and J by 5 bases; unmatched bases: 9. CDR1 and CDR2 (germline): MNHEY, SMNVEV (reference sequence). The CDR3 sequence is CASSVRDRQNEKLFF. In nucleotides, the CDR3 is TGTGCCAGCAGCGTCAGGGACAGACAAAATGAAAAACTGTTTTTT.

V gene TRBV2 combines with J gene TRBJ1-2; TRBD1 matches 9 bases. The CDR3 loop spans 14 amino acids. Germline V gene lookup returns CDR1 SNHLY and CDR2 FYNNEI. The ends lost 2 bases at V and 4 bases at J; junction bases unmatched: 2. In DNA, the CDR3 is TGTGCCAGCAGTGAATGGGGACAGGGCTATGGCTACACCTTC. Amino acid sequence: CASSEWGQGYGYTF.

This clone was detected a few times. The chain uses TRBV18 and TRBJ2-7; D is uncertain. The CDR3 is 12 residues long. The V end lost 3 bases, the J end lost 6 bases, and 9 bases lay between the germline ends. Germline CDR1 reads KGHSH; CDR2 reads LQKENI. CDR3 loop: CASSPDAAEQYF. The CDR3 nucleotides are TGTGCCAGCTCACCCGACGCGGCCGAGCAGTACTTC. Full variable domain (missing parts from reference TRBV18 and TRBJ2-7): NAGVMQNPRHLVRRRGQEARLRCSPMKGHSHVYWYRQLPEEGLKFMVYLQKENIIDESGMPKERFSAEFPKEGPSILRIQQVVRGDSAAYFCASSPDAAEQYFGPGTRLTVT.

The sample holds a few counts of this clone. The gene calls are TRBV3-1 (or the pseudogene TRBV3-2) and TRBJ1-1, with 7 bases that match TRBD1. Losses at the gene ends were 5 bases for V and 8 bases for J; bases not matched to a gene: 8. Germline values: CDR1 LGHDT, CDR2 YNNKEL (reference sequence). The length of the CDR3 is 13 residues. CDR3 coding DNA: TGTGCCAGCAGCAAAGGGGGCGCCCCCGAAGCTTTCTTT. It encodes CASSKGGAPEAFF.

This chain links TRBV30 with TRBJ2-3, with 7 nucleotides matching TRBD2. CDR1 is GTSNPN and CDR2 is SVGIG in the germline V gene (reference sequence). This CDR3 has 14 amino acids. V lost 4 bases and J lost 0; bases outside the gene matches: 4. The CDR3 coding sequence is TGTGCCTGGACTAGCGGCACTAGCACAGATACGCAGTATTTT. This translates into CAWTSGTSTDTQYF.

This chain joins TRBV19 and TRBJ1-2, with unresolved D. This CDR3 has 13 residues. CDR1 and CDR2 (germline): LNHDA, SQIVND (reference sequence). V lost 3 bases and J 5 bases, leaving 10 bases between the germline ends. CDR3 coding DNA: TGTGCCAGTAGTATTATCCCGGGGTATGGCTACACCTTC. Translating it yields CASSIIPGYGYTF.

This clone was recorded only once. The chain has TRBV7-2 and TRBJ1-2; TRBD1 might be the D (6 bases). Germline V gene data show CDR1 as SGHTA and CDR2 as FQGNSA. V lost 3 bases, J lost 0 bases, and 8 bases lay in between. CDR3 length: 14 residues. This CDR3 reads CASSFRGTNYGYTF. DNA for the CDR3: TGTGCCAGCAGCTTCAGGGGAACTAACTATGGCTACACCTTC.

The rearrangement links TRBV30 to TRBJ2-3; 10 bases fit TRBD1. V shed 0 bases and J 6 bases; nucleotides not matched to a gene: 9. The germline CDR1 and CDR2 sequences are GTSNPN and SVGIG (reference sequence). The CDR3 totals 16 residues. CDR3: CAWSVPPGQGMDTQYF. The CDR3 DNA is TGTGCCTGGAGTGTCCCACCGGGACAGGGGATGGATACGCAGTATTTT.

The chain couples TRBV10-1 to TRBJ2-3; weak D call: TRBD2 (6 bases). Germline V gene data show CDR1 as WNHNN and CDR2 as SYGVQD (reference sequence). The CDR3 is made up of 14 amino acids. Trimming stripped 8 bases from V and 1 base from J, with 13 bases between. The CDR3 nucleotides are TGCGCCAGCTCCCAAGGGGAGGGCACAGATACGCAGTATTTT. Amino acids: CASSQGEGTDTQYF.

A few counts support this clone. This chain joins TRBV19 and TRBJ1-1; no clear D gene. CDR3 length equals 11 residues. The V end was cut by 10 bases, the J end by 5 bases, with 11 bases between. Per germline, CDR1 LNHDA and CDR2 SQIVND (reference sequence). CDR3 nucleotide sequence: TGTGCCACCCAGGTGTGGACTGAAGCTTTCTTT. Encoded protein: CATQVWTEAFF. Looking up the rest from reference TRBV19 and TRBJ1-1 gives the full variable domain: DGGITQSPKYLFRKEGQNVTLSCEQNLNHDAMYWYRQDPGQGLRLIYYSQIVNDFQKGDIAEGYSVSREKKESFPLTVTSAQKNPTAFYLCATQVWTEAFFGQGTRLTVV.

The chain is built from TRBV11-2 and TRBJ2-7; D not resolved. Germline CDR1 SGHAT, CDR2 FQNNGV. Trimming shortened V by 5 bases and J by 0 bases, and 23 bases separated the two germline ends. This CDR3 has 18 amino acids. The DNA of the CDR3 is TGTGCCAGCAGCCCCCATTTAGGAACAGCAGGAAGCTCCTACGAGCAGTACTTC. It specifies CASSPHLGTAGSSYEQYF.

The chain joins TRBV9 to TRBJ2-3, with 8 bases identical to TRBD2. V was clipped by 4 bases and J by 2 bases; unmatched bases: 15. Germline CDR1 is SGDLS and CDR2 is YYNGEE. The CDR3 is made up of 18 amino acids. The CDR3 is CASSSHLFGGGNTDTQYF. In DNA, the CDR3 is TGTGCCAGCAGCTCCCACCTTTTTGGCGGGGGGAACACAGATACGCAGTATTTT. The variable domain in full, with the rest retrieved from reference TRBV9 and TRBJ2-3, is DSGVTQTPKHLITATGQRVTLRCSPRSGDLSVYWYQQSLDQGLQFLIQYYNGEERAKGNILERFSAQQFPDLHSELNLSSLELGDSALYFCASSSHLFGGGNTDTQYFGPGTRLTVL.

This chain uses TRBV27 with TRBJ1-5; possible D gene TRBD1, 6 bases. Per germline, CDR1 MNHEY and CDR2 SMNVEV (reference sequence). Trimming stripped 1 base from V and 7 bases from J, with 11 bases between. There are 14 residues in the CDR3. The CDR3 loop reads CASSLLQGGQPQHF. The CDR3 nucleotides are TGTGCCAGCAGTTTATTACAGGGTGGGCAGCCCCAGCATTTT.

The chain joins TRBV5-4 to TRBJ2-3, with TRBD2 matching 8 bases. There are 16 residues in the CDR3. CDR1 is SGHNT, CDR2 YYREEE, per germline (reference sequence). J lost 5 bases, V lost 0 bases, and 8 bases had no gene match. The CDR3 DNA sequence: TGTGCCAGCAGCTTGGGGCTTGCGGGAGGTGAAGATACGCAGTATTTT. Protein: CASSLGLAGGEDTQYF.

This clone has only a few counts. The V call is TRBV5-6, the J call TRBJ1-5; a possible D gene is TRBD1 (5 bases). The V gene lost 4 bases and the J gene lost 5 bases, with 7 bases spanning the gap. The CDR3 is 12 amino acids. Germline assignment: CDR1 SGHDT and CDR2 YYEEEE. The chain's CDR3 is CASSIRDQPQHF. The CDR3 DNA reads TGTGCCAGCAGCATCAGGGATCAGCCCCAGCATTTT.

The chain has TRBV6-5 and TRBJ2-2; 9 nucleotides match TRBD1. Trimming took 8 bases from V and 2 from J; bases not matched to a gene: 6. CDR3 length equals 15 residues. The V gene's germline CDR1 is MNHEY and CDR2 SVGAGI. CDR3 DNA sequence: TGTGCCAGCCCCCGGACAGGGGTCAACACCGGGGAGCTGTTTTTT. It yields the protein CASPRTGVNTGELFF.

This rearrangement joins TRBV27 to TRBJ1-6; TRBD1 matches at 7 bases. This CDR3 is 15 amino acids long. Trimming cost V 2 bases and J 7 bases; bases outside gene matches: 5. CDR1 is MNHEY, CDR2 SMNVEV, per germline (reference sequence). CDR3 bases: TGTGCCAGCAGTTTAAAGGGGGCGAGGAATTCACCCCTCCACTTT. It translates to CASSLKGARNSPLHF.

The chain links TRBV12-3 or TRBV12-4 to TRBJ1-2, with unresolved D. This CDR3 contains 12 residues. The germline V and J ends were trimmed by 2 bases and 8 bases, with 9 bases remaining between them. This CDR3 reads CASSLNGFGYTF. CDR3 nucleotides: TGTGCCAGCAGTTTAAACGGGTTCGGCTACACCTTC.

This clone was detected a few times. The rearrangement uses TRBV28 and TRBJ2-1; 11 bases fit TRBD2. V lost 7 bases to trimming and J lost 7 bases; unmatched junction nucleotides: 9. The CDR3 is 15 residues long. Germline V CDR1 and CDR2: MDHEN, SYDVKM. The CDR3 sequence: CASTPLAGVGNEQFF. The CDR3 DNA reads as TGTGCCAGCACCCCACTAGCGGGAGTAGGTAATGAGCAGTTCTTC.